The clone carrying this T cell receptor (beta chain) came up once. V was shortened by 5 bases and J by 3 bases, with 14 bases between the two germline ends. The CDR3 extends over 14 amino acids. Per germline, CDR1 LNHDA and CDR2 SQIVND (reference sequence). Profiling relied on immunoSEQ multiplex PCR, and the TCRdb table lists in-frame clones only, not all of them. The table has roughly 2,500,000 clones, over 85% seen once. This record belongs to a study of shared clonotypes between healthy human individuals. The sample taken for sequencing was naive CD4+ T cells from PBMCs. As for subset: CD45RA+ positively selected. The chain employs TRBV19 and TRBJ2-7, with TRBD1 as a possible D gene (6 bases). The source of this sequence is a man between 18 and 35 years old in good health. Some clones in this sample may be carry-over from other donors' samples. In DNA form, the CDR3 reads TGTGCCAGTAGTGGGCCCACAGGGTTCTACGAGCAGTACTTC. It specifies CASSGPTGFYEQYF.